This T cell receptor (beta chain) was recorded in a study of Ad26.COV2.S vaccination and SARS-CoV-2 variants. At the level of the study: A participant enrolled in the COV1001 Ad26.COV2.S trial arm provided the sample. Doses of Ad26.COV2.S were injected into muscle once or twice, 56 days apart.

Regarding treatment: around 19 received Ad26.COV2.S at low or high dose, single or two shots; roughly five received placebo; per-sample allocation not given. Samples were taken on day 63 after the first vaccine or placebo injection. TCRdb keeps only in-frame clones here, not all; method: immunoSEQ multiplex PCR. The table records around 320,000 clones, approximately 80% of them present only once. Germline-derived CDR1 and CDR2 are MDHEN and SYDVKM. The V and J ends lost 3 bases and 1 base respectively, with 15 bases between them. CDR3 length: 16 amino acids. This chain links TRBV28 with TRBJ1-2; possibly TRBD1 for D (5 bases). This TCR was sampled from a person between 18 and 65 years old who received the Ad26.COV2.S COVID-19 vaccine or a placebo. The sequences come from peripheral blood, collected in a trial of Ad26.COV2.S vaccine versus placebo. This chain's CDR3 is CASSFAWQGLNYGYTF. The CDR3 DNA sequence: TGTGCCAGCAGTTTCGCGTGGCAGGGACTTAACTATGGCTACACCTTC.